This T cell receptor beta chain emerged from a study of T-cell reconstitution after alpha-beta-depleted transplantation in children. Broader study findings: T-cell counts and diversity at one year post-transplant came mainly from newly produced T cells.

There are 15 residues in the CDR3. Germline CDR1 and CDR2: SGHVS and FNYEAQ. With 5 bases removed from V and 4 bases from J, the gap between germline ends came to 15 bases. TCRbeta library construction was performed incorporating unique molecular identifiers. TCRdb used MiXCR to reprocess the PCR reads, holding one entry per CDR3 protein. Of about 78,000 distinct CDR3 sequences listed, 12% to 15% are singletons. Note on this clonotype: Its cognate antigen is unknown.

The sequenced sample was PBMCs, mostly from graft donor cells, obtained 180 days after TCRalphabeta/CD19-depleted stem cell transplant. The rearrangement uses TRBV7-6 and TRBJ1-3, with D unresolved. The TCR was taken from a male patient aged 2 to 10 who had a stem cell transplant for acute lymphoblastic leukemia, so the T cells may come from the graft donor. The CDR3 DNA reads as TGTGCCAGCAGCGGCGATCTCATGAGGGGAAACACCATATATTTT. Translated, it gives CASSGDLMRGNTIYF.